This T cell receptor beta chain was profiled in a study of OX40 agonist ivuxolimab in advanced cancers. Background on the study: Patients with prior anti-PD-1, anti-PD-L1 or anti-CTLA-4 therapy were eligible; roughly 41% had some. Study-wide findings and caveats: At 0.1 to 3.0 mg/kg and by week 6, clonal expansion occurred in CD4+ and CD8+ blood T cells.

A word on this clone: What it binds is unknown.

The CDR3 totals 14 residues. Between the trimmed V and J ends, which lost 2 bases and 1 base, there was a span of 5 bases. CDR1 and CDR2 from the germline V gene are LNHDA and SQIVND (reference sequence). The table came from immunoSEQ multiplex PCR; TCRdb's copy has only in-frame clones and leaves some out. The repertoire consists of 55,000 to 85,000 clones, with 80% occurring once and the leading ten covering 0.95% to 1.5%. This sequence originates from an adult with an advanced solid tumor such as melanoma, head and neck, liver or kidney cancer. The rearrangement links TRBV19 to TRBJ1-4, with D unclear. The input for sequencing was CD4+ or CD8+ T cells sorted from blood, taken in a trial of the OX40 agonist ivuxolimab. CDR3 DNA: TGTGCCAGTAGTATAACAGTAACTAATGAAAAACTGTTTTTT. Amino acid sequence: CASSITVTNEKLFF.